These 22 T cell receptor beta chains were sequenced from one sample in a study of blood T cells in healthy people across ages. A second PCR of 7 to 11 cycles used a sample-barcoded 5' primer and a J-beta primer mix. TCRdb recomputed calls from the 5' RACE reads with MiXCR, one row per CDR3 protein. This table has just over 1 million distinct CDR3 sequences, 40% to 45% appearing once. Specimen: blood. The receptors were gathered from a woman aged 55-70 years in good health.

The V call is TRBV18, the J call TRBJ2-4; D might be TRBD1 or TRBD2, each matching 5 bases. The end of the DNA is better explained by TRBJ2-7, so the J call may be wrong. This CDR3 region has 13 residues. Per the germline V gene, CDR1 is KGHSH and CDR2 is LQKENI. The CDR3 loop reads CASSHGMGDEQYF. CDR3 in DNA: TGTGCCAGCTCACACGGGATGGGGGACGAGCAGTACTTC.

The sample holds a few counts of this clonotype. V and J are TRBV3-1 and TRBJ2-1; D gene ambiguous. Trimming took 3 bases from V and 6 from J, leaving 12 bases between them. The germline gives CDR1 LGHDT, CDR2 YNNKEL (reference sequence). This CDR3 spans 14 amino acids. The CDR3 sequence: CASSQVSGLNEQFF. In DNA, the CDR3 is TGTGCCAGCAGCCAGGTCTCAGGCCTCAATGAGCAGTTCTTC.

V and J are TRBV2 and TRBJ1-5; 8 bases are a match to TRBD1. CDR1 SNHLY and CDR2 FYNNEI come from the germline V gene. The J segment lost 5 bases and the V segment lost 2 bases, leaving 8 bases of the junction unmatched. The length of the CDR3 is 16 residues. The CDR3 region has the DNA TGTGCCAGCAGTGAACCAGGCGGACAGGGAGATCAGCCCCAGCATTTT. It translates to CASSEPGGQGDQPQHF.

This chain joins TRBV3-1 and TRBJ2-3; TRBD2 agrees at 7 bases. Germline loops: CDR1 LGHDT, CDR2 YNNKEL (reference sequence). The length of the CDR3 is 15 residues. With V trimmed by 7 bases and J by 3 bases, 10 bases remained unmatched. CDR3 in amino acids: CASILPGGSTDTQYF. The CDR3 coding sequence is TGTGCCAGCATTCTCCCGGGGGGTAGTACAGATACGCAGTATTTT.

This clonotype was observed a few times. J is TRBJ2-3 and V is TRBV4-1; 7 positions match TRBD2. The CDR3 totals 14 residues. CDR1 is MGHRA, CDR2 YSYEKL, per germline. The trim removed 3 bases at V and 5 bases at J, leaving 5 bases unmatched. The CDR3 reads CASSHPRGEDTQYF. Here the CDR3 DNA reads TGCGCCAGCAGCCACCCACGGGGGGAAGATACGCAGTATTTT.

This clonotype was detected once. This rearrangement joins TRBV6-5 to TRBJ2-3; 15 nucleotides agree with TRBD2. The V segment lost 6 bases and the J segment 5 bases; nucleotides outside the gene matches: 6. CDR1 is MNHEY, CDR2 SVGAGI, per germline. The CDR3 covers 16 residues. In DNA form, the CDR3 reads TGTGCCAGCAGGACTAGGACTAGCGGGAGGGGAGATACGCAGTATTTT. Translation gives CASRTRTSGRGDTQYF.

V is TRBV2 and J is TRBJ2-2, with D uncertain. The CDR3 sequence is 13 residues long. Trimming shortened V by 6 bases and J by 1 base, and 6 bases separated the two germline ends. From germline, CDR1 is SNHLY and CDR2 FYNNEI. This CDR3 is CASRNRNTGELFF. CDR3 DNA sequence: TGTGCCAGCAGAAACAGGAACACCGGGGAGCTGTTTTTT. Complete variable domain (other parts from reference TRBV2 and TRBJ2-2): EPEVTQTPSHQVTQMGQEVILRCVPISNHLYFYWYRQILGQKVEFLVSFYNNEISEKSEIFDDQFSVERPDGSNFTLKIRSTKLEDSAMYFCASRNRNTGELFFGEGSRLTVL.

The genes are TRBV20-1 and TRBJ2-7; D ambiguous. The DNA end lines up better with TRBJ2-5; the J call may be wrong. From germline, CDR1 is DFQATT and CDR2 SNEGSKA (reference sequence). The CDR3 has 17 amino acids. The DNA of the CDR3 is TGCAGTGCCACAAATTGGCGAGAGGACCGGCAAGGGAAGACCCAGTACTTC. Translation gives CSATNWREDRQGKTQYF.

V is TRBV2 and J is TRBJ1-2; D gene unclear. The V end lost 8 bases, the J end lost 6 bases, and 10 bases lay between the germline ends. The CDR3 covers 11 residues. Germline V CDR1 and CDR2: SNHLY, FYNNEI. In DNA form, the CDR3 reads TGTGCCAGCGGGAATTTTGATGGCTACACCTTC. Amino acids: CASGNFDGYTF.

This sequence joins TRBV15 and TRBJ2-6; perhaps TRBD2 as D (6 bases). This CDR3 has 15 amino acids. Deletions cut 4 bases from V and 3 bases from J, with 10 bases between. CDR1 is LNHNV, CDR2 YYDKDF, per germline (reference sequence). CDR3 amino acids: CATSKGGNGANVLTF. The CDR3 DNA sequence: TGTGCCACCAGCAAAGGAGGGAATGGGGCCAACGTCCTGACTTTC.

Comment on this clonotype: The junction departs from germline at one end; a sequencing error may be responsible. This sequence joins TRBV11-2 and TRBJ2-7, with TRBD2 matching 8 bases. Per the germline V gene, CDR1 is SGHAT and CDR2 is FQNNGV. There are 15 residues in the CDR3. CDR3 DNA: TGTGCCAGTAGCTTAGGCAGCGGGAGTGTGTACGAGCAGTACTTC. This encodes CASSLGSGSVYEQYF. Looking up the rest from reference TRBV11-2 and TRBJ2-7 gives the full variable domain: EAGVAQSPRYKIIEKRQSVAFWCNPISGHATLYWYQQILGQGPKLLIQFQNNGVVDDSQLPKDRFSAERLKGVDSTLKIQPAKLEDSAVYLCASSLGSGSVYEQYFGPGTRLTVT.

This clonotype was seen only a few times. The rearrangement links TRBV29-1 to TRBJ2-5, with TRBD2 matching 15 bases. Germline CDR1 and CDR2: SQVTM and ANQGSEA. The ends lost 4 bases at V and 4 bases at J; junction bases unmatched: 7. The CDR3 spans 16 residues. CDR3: CSVAEPGLAGGETQYF. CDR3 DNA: TGCAGCGTTGCAGAACCGGGACTAGCGGGAGGAGAGACCCAGTACTTC.

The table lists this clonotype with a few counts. The chain's CDR3 is CASSFSETSTDTQYF. The CDR3, as DNA: TGTGCCAGCAGCTTTTCGGAAACTAGCACAGATACGCAGTATTTT. V gene TRBV5-5 combines with J gene TRBJ2-3; D gene ambiguous. Germline CDR1 reads SGHKS; CDR2 reads YYEKEE (reference sequence). This CDR3 has 15 residues. V lost 2 bases, J lost 0 bases, and 10 bases lay in between.

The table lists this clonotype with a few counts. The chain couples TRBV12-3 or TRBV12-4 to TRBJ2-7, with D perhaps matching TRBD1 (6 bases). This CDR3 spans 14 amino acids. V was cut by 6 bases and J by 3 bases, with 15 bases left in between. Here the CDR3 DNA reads TGTGCCAGCAGCCCCCCAGGGGCCATCTACGAGCAGTACTTC. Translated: CASSPPGAIYEQYF.

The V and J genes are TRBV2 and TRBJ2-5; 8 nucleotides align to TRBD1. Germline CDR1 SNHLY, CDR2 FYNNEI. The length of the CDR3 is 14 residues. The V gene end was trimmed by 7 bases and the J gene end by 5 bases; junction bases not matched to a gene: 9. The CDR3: CASKADRVRETQYF. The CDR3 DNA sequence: TGTGCCAGCAAGGCGGACAGGGTTCGGGAGACCCAGTACTTC.

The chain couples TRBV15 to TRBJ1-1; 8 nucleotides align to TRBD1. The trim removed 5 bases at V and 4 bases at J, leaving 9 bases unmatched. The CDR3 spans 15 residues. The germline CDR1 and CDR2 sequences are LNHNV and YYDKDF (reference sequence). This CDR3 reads CATSDGQGGRTEAFF. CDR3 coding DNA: TGTGCCACCAGCGACGGACAGGGCGGGCGCACTGAAGCTTTCTTT.

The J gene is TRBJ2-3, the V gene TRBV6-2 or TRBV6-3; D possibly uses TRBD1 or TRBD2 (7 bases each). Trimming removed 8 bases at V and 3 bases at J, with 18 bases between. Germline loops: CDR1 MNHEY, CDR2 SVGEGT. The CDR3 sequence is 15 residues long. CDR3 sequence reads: CASARGEGLTDTQYF. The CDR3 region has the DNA TGTGCCAGCGCCAGGGGGGAGGGCCTGACAGATACGCAGTATTTT.

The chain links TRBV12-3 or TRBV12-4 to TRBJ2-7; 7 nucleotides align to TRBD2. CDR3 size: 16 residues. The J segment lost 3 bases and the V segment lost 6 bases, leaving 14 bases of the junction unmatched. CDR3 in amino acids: CASSLTSRRPHYEQYF. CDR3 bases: TGTGCCAGCAGCCTGACTAGCAGGAGACCCCACTACGAGCAGTACTTC.

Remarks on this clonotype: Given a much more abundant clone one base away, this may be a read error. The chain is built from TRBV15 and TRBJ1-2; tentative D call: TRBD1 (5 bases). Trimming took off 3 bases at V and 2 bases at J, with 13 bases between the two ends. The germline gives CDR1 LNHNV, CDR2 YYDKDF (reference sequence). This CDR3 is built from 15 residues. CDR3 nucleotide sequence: TGTGCCACCAGCAGGGGGAGAGGGGCGAACTATGGCTACACCTTC. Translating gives CATSRGRGANYGYTF. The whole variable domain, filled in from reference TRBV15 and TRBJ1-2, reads DAMVIQNPRYQVTQFGKPVTLSCSQTLNHNVMYWYQQKSSQAPKLLFHYYDKDFNNEADTPDNFQSRRPNTSFCFLDIRSPGLGDTAMYLCATSRGRGANYGYTFGSGTRLTVV.

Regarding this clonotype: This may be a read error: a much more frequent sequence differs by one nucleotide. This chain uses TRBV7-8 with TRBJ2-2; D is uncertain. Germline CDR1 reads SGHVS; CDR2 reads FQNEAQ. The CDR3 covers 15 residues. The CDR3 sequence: CASGLVVANTGELFF. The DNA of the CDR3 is TGTGCCAGCGGCTTAGTGGTAGCGAACACCGGGGAGCTGTTTTTT.

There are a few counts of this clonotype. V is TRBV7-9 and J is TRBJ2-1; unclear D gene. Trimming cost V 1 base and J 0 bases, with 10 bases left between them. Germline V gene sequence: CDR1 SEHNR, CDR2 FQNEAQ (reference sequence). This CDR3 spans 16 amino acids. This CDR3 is CASSLDRLSSYNEQFF. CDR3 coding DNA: TGTGCCAGCAGCTTAGATAGGCTGAGCTCCTACAATGAGCAGTTCTTC.

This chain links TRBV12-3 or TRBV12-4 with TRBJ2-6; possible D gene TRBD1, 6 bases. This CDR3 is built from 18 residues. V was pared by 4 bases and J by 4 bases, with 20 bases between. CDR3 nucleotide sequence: TGTGCCAGCAGTTCAGACAGGTGGGCTGCTCTGGGGGCCAACGTCCTGACTTTC. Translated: CASSSDRWAALGANVLTF.